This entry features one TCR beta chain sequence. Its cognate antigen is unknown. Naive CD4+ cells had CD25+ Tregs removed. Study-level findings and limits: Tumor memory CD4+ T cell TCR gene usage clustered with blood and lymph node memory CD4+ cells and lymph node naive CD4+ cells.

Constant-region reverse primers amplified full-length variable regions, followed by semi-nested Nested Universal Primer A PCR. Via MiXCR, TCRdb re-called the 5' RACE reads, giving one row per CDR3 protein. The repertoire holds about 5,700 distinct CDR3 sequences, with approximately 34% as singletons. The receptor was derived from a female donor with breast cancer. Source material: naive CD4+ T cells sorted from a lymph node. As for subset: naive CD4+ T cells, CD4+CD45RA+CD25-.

The DNA for the CDR3 is TGTGCCAGCAGCTTAGATTTCGGACAGGGGACCTACGAGCAGTACTTC. Translated, it gives CASSLDFGQGTYEQYF. J is TRBJ2-7 and V is TRBV7-9, with TRBD1 matching 9 bases. CDR3 length: 16 residues. Germline V lookup: CDR1 SEHNR, CDR2 FQNEAQ (reference sequence). Trimming removed 1 base from V and 2 bases from J; junction bases left unmatched: 6.